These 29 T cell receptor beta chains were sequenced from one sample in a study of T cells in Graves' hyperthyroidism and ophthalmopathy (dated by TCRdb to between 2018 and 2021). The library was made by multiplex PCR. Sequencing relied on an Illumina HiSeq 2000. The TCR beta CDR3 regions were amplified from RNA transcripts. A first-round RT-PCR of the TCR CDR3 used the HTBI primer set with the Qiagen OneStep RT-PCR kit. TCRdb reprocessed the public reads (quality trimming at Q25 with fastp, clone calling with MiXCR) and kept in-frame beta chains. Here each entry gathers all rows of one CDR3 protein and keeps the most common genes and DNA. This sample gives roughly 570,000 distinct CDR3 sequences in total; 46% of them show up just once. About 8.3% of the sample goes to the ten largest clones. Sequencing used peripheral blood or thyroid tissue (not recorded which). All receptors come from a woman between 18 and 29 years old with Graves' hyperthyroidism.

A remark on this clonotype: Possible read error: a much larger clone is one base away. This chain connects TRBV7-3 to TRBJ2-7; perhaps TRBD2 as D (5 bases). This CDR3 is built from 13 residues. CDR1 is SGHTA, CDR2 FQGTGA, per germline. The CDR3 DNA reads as TGTACCAGCAGCCCCGGACTTCACTACGAGCAGTACTTC. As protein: CTSSPGLHYEQYF.

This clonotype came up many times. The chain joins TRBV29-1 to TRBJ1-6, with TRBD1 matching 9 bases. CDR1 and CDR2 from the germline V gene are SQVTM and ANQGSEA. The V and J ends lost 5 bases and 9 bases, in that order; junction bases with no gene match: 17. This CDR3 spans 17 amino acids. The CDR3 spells CSVPGDRECRRPSPLHF. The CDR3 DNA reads TGCAGCGTTCCTGGGGACAGGGAATGCAGAAGGCCTTCACCCCTCCACTTT.

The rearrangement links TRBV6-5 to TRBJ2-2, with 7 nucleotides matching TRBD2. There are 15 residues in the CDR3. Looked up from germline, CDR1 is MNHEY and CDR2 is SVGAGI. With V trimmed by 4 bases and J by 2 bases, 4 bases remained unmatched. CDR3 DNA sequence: TGTGCCAGCAGTTGGACTAGGCCCAACACCGGGGAGCTGTTTTTT. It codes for CASSWTRPNTGELFF.

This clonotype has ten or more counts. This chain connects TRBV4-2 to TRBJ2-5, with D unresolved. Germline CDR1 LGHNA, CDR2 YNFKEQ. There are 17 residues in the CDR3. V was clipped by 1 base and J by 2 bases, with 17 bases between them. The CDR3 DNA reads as TGTGCCAGCAGCCAAGGAGTTGGGATTCGGGTACAAGAGACCCAGTACTTC. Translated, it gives CASSQGVGIRVQETQYF.

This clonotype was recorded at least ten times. DNA of the CDR3: TGTGCCAGCAGCCCCTCGGTCGGTCGAAGGAACACCATATATTTT. Translation: CASSPSVGRRNTIYF. The chain carries TRBV6-5 and TRBJ1-3; no clear D. This CDR3 region has 15 residues. The germline gives CDR1 MNHEY, CDR2 SVGAGI. V was shortened by 6 bases and J by 7 bases, with 19 bases between the two germline ends.

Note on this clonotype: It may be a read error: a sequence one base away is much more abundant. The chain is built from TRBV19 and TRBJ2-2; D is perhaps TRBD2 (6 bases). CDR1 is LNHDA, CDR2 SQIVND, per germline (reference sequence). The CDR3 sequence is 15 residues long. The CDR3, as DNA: TGTGCCAGTACCCTTGACAGTAATCCCACCGGGGGGCTGTTTTTT. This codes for CASTLDSNPTGGLFF.

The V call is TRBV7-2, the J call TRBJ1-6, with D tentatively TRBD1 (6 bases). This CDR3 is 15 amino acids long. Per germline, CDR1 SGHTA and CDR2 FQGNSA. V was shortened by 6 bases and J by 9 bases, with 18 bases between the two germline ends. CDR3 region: CASSRGGALSSPLHF. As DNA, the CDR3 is TGTGCCAGCAGTCGCGGGGGGGCGTTGAGTTCACCCCTCCACTTT.

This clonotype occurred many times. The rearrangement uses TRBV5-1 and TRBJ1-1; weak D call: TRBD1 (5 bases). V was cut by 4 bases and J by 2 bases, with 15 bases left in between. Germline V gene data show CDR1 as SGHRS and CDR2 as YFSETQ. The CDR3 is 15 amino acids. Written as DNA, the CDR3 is TGCGCCAGCAGCCCGGGGACTGGTGACAACACTGAAGCTTTCTTT. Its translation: CASSPGTGDNTEAFF.

The CDR3 loop is CASSSDPGVDYEQYF. In DNA form, the CDR3 reads TGTGCCAGCAGCTCGGACCCAGGCGTCGACTACGAGCAGTACTTC. This sequence joins TRBV7-2 and TRBJ2-7; D remains unclear. V gave up 4 bases and J gave up 3 bases, with 16 bases separating them. CDR3 length equals 15 residues. The germline gives CDR1 SGHTA, CDR2 FQGNSA.

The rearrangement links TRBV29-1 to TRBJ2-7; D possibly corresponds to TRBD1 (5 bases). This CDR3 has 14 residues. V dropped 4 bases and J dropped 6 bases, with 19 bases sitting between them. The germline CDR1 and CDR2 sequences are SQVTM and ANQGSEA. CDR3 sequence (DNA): TGCAGCGTTGTCTCGGGTTCCAGGGCCCCCGAGCAGTACTTC. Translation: CSVVSGSRAPEQYF.

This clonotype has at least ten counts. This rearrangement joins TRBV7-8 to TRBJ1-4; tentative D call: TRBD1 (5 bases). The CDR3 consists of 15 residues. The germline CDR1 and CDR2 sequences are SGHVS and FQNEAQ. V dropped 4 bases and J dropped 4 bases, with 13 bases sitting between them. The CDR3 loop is CASSSPGGGNEKLFF. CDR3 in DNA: TGTGCCAGCAGCTCCCCGGGGGGGGGTAATGAAAAACTGTTTTTT.

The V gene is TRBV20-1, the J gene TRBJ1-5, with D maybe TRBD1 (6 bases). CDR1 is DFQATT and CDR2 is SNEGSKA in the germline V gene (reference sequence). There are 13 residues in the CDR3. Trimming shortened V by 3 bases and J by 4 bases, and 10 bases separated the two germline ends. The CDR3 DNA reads TGCAGTGCTAGGCCACAGGGAAATCAGCCCCAGCATTTT. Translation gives CSARPQGNQPQHF.

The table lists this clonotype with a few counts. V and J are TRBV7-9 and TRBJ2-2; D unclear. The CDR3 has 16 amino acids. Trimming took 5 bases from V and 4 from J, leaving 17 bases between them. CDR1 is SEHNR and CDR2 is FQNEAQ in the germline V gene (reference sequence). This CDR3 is CASSRRPGSSTGELFF. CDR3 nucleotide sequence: TGTGCCAGCAGCCGACGACCCGGTAGTAGCACCGGGGAGCTGTTTTTT.

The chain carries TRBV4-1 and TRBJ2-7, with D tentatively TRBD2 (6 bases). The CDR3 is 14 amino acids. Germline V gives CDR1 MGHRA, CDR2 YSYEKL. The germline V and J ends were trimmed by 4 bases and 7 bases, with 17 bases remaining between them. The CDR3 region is CASSLSGTRNEQYF. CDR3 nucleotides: TGCGCCAGCAGCCTTAGCGGAACCCGGAATGAGCAGTACTTC.

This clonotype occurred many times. CDR3 DNA: TGCGCCAGCAGCCGCGGCGTCGGTCTGGATACTGAAGCTTTCTTT. Translated, it gives CASSRGVGLDTEAFF. The chain couples TRBV4-1 to TRBJ1-1; D gene uncertain. The CDR3 is 15 amino acids. V was trimmed by 4 bases and J by 5 bases, leaving 17 bases between them. Per germline, CDR1 MGHRA and CDR2 YSYEKL.

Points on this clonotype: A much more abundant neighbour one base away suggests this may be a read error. CDR3 bases: TGTGCCAGCAGCCCAGGGGGCAGGTGGGATCGGATGGACACTGAAGCTTTCTTT. Encoded protein: CASSPGGRWDRMDTEAFF. This chain connects TRBV7-8 to TRBJ1-1; TRBD1 aligns across 8 bases. Trimming took 5 bases from V and 3 from J; bases not matched to a gene: 17. The CDR3 consists of 18 residues. The germline V gene encodes CDR1 SGHVS and CDR2 FQNEAQ.

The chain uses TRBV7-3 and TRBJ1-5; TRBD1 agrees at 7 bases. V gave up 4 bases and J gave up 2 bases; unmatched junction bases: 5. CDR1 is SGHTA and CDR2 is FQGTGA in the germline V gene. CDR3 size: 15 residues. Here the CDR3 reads CASSSQDRGNQPQHF. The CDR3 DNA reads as TGTGCCAGCAGCTCCCAAGACAGGGGCAATCAGCCCCAGCATTTT.

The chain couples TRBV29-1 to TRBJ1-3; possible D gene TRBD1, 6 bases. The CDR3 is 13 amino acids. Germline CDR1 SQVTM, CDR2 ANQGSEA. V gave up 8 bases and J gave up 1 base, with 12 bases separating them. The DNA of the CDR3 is TGCAGCAGTGAAGGGGGGTCTGGAAACACCATATATTTT. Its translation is CSSEGGSGNTIYF. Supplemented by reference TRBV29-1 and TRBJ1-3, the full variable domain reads SAVISQKPSRDICQRGTSLTIQCQVDSQVTMMFWYRQQPGQSLTLIATANQGSEATYESGFVIDKFPISRPNLTFSTLTVSNMSPEDSSIYLCSSEGGSGNTIYFGEGSWLTVV.

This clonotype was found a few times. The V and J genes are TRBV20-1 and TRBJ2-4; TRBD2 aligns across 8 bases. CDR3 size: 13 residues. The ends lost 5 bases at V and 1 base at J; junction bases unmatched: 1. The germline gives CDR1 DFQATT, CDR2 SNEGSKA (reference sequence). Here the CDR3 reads CSAPSGAKNIQYF. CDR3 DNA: TGCAGTGCTCCTAGCGGGGCCAAAAACATTCAGTACTTC.

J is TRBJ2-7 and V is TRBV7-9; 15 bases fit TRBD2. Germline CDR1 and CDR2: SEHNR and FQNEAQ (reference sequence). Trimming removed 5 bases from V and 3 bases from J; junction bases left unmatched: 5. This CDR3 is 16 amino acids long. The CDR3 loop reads CASSIRTSGRDYEQYF. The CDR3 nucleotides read TGTGCCAGCAGCATCCGGACTAGCGGGAGGGACTACGAGCAGTACTTC.

The CDR3 here is CASSLVDWGQETQYF. Here the CDR3 DNA reads TGTGCCAGCAGCTTAGTGGACTGGGGGCAAGAGACCCAGTACTTC. This rearrangement joins TRBV7-2 to TRBJ2-5; D could derive from TRBD1 or TRBD2 (5 bases each). This CDR3 region has 15 residues. Germline V gives CDR1 SGHTA, CDR2 FQGNSA. Trimming shortened V by 1 base and J by 2 bases, and 11 bases separated the two germline ends.

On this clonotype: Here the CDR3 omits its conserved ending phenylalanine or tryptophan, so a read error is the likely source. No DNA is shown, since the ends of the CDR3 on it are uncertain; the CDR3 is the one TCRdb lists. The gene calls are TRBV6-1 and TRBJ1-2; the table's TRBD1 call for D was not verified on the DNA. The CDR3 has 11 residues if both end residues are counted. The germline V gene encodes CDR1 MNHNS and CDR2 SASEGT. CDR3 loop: CASRSGRSSTY.

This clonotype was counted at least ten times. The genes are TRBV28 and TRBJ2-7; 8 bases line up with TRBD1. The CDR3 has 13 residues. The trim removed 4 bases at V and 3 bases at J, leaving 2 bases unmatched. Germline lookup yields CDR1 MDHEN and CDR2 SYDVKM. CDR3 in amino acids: CASSSDRVYEQYF. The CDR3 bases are TGTGCCAGCAGTTCGGACAGGGTCTACGAGCAGTACTTC.

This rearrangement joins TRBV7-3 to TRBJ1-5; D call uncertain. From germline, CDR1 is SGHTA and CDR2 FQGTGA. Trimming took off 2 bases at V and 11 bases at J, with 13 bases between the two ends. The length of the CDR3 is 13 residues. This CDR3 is CASSLDKQETQHF. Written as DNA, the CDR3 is TGTGCCAGCAGCTTAGACAAGCAAGAGACCCAGCATTTT.

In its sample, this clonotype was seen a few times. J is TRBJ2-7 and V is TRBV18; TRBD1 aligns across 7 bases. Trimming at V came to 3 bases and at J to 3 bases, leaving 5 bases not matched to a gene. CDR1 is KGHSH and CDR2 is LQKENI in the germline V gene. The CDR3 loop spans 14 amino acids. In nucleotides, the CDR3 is TGTGCCAGCTCACCTCGAGACAGGGTCTACGAGCAGTACTTC. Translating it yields CASSPRDRVYEQYF.

CDR3 coding DNA: TGTGCCACCAGCAGGGCCTTGGGGACTAATGAAGAGCAGTACTTC. Protein sequence: CATSRALGTNEEQYF. The rearrangement joins TRBV15 to TRBJ2-7; 7 nucleotides line up with TRBD2. This CDR3 is 15 amino acids long. CDR1 LNHNV and CDR2 YYDKDF come from the germline V gene (reference sequence). The V gene end was trimmed by 3 bases and the J gene end by 7 bases; junction bases not matched to a gene: 12.

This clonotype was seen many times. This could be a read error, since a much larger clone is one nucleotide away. The CDR3 DNA reads as TGTGCCAGCAGTCGGGGGTACGAGCAGTACTTC. This sequence encodes CASSRGYEQYF. The chain has TRBV25-1 and TRBJ2-7; D perhaps matches TRBD2 (6 bases). Germline CDR1 is MGHDK and CDR2 is SYGVNS. This CDR3 has 11 amino acids. With 5 bases removed from V and 4 bases from J, the gap between germline ends came to 6 bases.

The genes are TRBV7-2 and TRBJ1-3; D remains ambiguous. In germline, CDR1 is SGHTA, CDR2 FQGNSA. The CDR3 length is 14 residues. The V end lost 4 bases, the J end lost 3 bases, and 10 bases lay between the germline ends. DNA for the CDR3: TGTGCCAGCAGCTCATTGGGAGGTGGAAACACCATATATTTT. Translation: CASSSLGGGNTIYF.

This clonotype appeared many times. CDR3 region: CSARYGTWNTGELFF. The CDR3 nucleotides are TGCAGTGCTAGATATGGGACCTGGAACACCGGGGAGCTGTTTTTT. The V call is TRBV20-1, the J call TRBJ2-2; D is possibly TRBD1 or TRBD2 (5 bases each). V lost 2 bases and J 1 base, leaving 11 bases between the germline ends. Germline lookup yields CDR1 DFQATT and CDR2 SNEGSKA (reference sequence). The CDR3 loop spans 15 amino acids.